Listed below are T cell receptor beta chains from one sample, sequenced in a study of T cells in Graves' hyperthyroidism and ophthalmopathy. TCRdb reprocessed the multiplex PCR reads via MiXCR and lists one record per CDR3 protein. The sample shows about 380,000 distinct CDR3 sequences, roughly 13% of them seen only once. Material for sequencing was blood. The source of these receptors is a man aged 30-40 years with Graves' hyperthyroidism that later progressed to Graves' ophthalmopathy. Each CDR3 is given with its conserved first and last residue. A D gene is named only where the DNA matches it firmly. Expanded clones are given a class, and other clones once, few, many or no size at all.

D gene,J gene,clone size,V gene,CDR3 protein,CDR3 DNA
.,TRBJ1-6,few,TRBV11-2,CASSLGPYPGTKNSPLHF,TGTGCCAGCAGCTTGGGCCCCTATCCCGGGACAAAAAATTCACCCCTCCACTTT
.,TRBJ1-5,many,TRBV20-1,CSARDLRDTNQPQHF,TGCAGTGCTAGAGATCTCCGGGACACAAATCAGCCCCAGCATTTT
TRBD1,TRBJ1-2,.,TRBV11-2,CASSLLGTGRVYGYTF,TGTGCCAGCAGCTTGCTCGGGACAGGGAGAGTCTATGGCTACACCTTC
.,TRBJ2-3,many,TRBV12-5,CASGPRLAPDTQYF,TGTGCTAGTGGTCCGCGGCTAGCCCCAGATACGCAGTATTTT
.,TRBJ2-1,many,TRBV11-2,CASSSGTVMGQFF,TGTGCCAGCAGCTCCGGGACTGTAATGGGGCAGTTCTTC
.,TRBJ1-6,few,TRBV12-3/TRBV12-4,CASSLLGRRNSPLHF,TGTGCCAGCAGTTTACTGGGACGGAGAAATTCACCCCTCCACTTT
.,TRBJ2-4,few,TRBV28,CASIASLSLAKNIQYF,TGTGCCAGCATTGCCTCGCTGTCTCTAGCCAAAAACATTCAGTACTTC
.,TRBJ1-6,.,TRBV4-1,CASSQWGPRNSPLHF,TGCGCCAGCAGCCAATGGGGGCCGCGAAATTCACCCCTCCACTTT
TRBD1,TRBJ2-7,many,TRBV7-2,CASSPRFSTGEYEQYF,TGTGCCAGCAGCCCCCGTTTCTCGACAGGGGAATACGAGCAGTACTTC
.,TRBJ2-2,many,TRBV3-1,CASSERRSGELFF,TGTGCCAGCAGCGAGCGTCGGTCCGGGGAGCTGTTTTTT
.,TRBJ2-1,few,TRBV6-1,CASSEGEQFF,TGTGCCAGCAGTGAAGGTGAGCAGTTCTTC
TRBD1,TRBJ2-1,few,TRBV7-9,CASSSTGSYNEQFF,TGTGCCAGCAGCTCGACAGGGTCCTACAATGAGCAGTTCTTC
.,TRBJ2-2,many,TRBV11-2,CASSYRAGNTGELFF,TGTGCCAGCAGCTATAGGGCGGGCAACACCGGGGAGCTGTTTTTT
.,TRBJ1-5,many,TRBV5-6,CASSLWGSSNQPQHF,TGTGCCAGCAGCTTGTGGGGTAGCAGCAATCAGCCCCAGCATTTT
TRBD2,TRBJ2-7,many,TRBV11-2,CASSRTSGDFSYEQYF,TGTGCCAGCAGCAGGACTAGCGGGGACTTCTCCTACGAGCAGTACTTC
TRBD1,TRBJ2-7,few,TRBV18,CASSPLGQGTYYEQYF,TGTGCCAGCTCACCGCTGGGACAGGGCACATATTACGAGCAGTACTTC
.,TRBJ2-3,.,TRBV30,CAWSVGVGMEDTQYF,TGTGCCTGGAGTGTAGGGGTAGGGATGGAGGATACGCAGTATTTT
TRBD2,TRBJ2-2,many,TRBV28,CASQPGGAGELFF,TGTGCCAGCCAACCGGGGGGTGCCGGGGAGCTGTTTTTT
.,TRBJ1-6,few,TRBV27,CASSDPADSPLHF,TGTGCCAGCAGTGACCCCGCCGATTCACCCCTCCACTTT
.,TRBJ1-6,.,TRBV5-4,CASSFAGRENSPLQF,TGTGCCAGCAGCTTCGCAGGGAGGGAAAATTCACCCCTCCAGTTT
.,TRBJ2-6,few,TRBV29-1,CSVGITGANVLTF,TGCAGCGTTGGAATAACTGGGGCCAACGTCCTGACTTTC
.,TRBJ1-1,many,TRBV11-1,CASSLVDDDTEAFF,TGTGCCAGCAGCTTAGTGGACGATGACACTGAAGCTTTCTTT
.,TRBJ2-1,many,TRBV10-3,CAIRETGEQFF,TGTGCCATCCGGGAGACAGGAGAGCAGTTCTTC
TRBD1,TRBJ1-2,.,TRBV5-8,CASNNRRTGAYGYTF,TGTGCCAGCAACAACAGACGGACAGGGGCCTATGGCTACACCTTC
.,TRBJ1-1,many,TRBV6-1,CASSYVLTRGGSTEAFF,TGTGCCAGCAGTTACGTATTAACTCGGGGAGGGAGCACTGAAGCTTTCTTT
.,TRBJ1-1,many,TRBV5-5,CASSLGHTEAFF,TGTGCCAGCAGCTTGGGGCACACTGAAGCTTTCTTT
TRBD1,TRBJ1-4,.,TRBV5-1,CASSSLGNRGEELFF,TGCGCCAGCAGCTCCCTAGGGAACAGGGGGGAAGAACTGTTTTTT
.,TRBJ2-7,many,TRBV28,CASTQVGATYEQYF,TGTGCCAGCACCCAAGTTGGTGCCACCTACGAGCAGTACTTC
.,TRBJ2-7,many,TRBV5-1,CASSAGASYEQYF,TGCGCCAGCAGCGCCGGGGCATCCTACGAGCAGTACTTC
TRBD1,TRBJ2-3,.,TRBV10-1,CASSQGVRTDTQYF,TGCGCCAGCAGCCAGGGGGTGAGGACAGATACGCAGTATTTT
.,TRBJ1-5,many,TRBV27,CASSTIHNLGVQPQHF,TGTGCCAGCAGCACAATCCATAACCTGGGAGTCCAGCCCCAGCATTTT
.,TRBJ2-3,.,TRBV27,CASSPLLARADTQYF,TGTGCCAGCAGTCCGCTACTAGCTAGGGCAGATACGCAGTATTTT
.,TRBJ2-7,many,TRBV28,CASRAHPSEQYF,TGTGCCAGCAGGGCTCACCCTTCCGAGCAGTACTTC